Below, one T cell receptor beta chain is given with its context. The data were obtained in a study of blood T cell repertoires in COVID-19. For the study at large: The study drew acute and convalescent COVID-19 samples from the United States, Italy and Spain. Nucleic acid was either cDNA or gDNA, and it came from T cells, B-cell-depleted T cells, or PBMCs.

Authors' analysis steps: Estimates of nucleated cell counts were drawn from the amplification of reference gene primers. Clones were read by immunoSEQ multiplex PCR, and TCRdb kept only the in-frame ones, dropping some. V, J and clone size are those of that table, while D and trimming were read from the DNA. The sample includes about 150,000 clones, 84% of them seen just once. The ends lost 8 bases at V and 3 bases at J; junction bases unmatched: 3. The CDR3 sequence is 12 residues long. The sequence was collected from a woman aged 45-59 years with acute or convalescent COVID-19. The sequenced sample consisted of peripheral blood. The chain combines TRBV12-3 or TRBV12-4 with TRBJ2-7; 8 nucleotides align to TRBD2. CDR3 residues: CASLRGGYEQYF. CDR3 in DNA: TGTGCCAGCCTACGGGGGGGCTACGAGCAGTACTTC.